A single sample is the source of the 27 T cell receptor beta chains below, sequenced in a study of beta chain bispecific antibodies for T cell cancers. Study-level results: Most targeted TRBV signal came from the leukemia cell line cells, not normal T cells.

MiXCR, applied by TCRdb to the 5' RACE reads, yields one record per CDR3 protein. The sample consists of some 20,000 distinct CDR3 sequences, about 2.6% of them appearing once. Their target antigens are unknown. Expansion lasted two to three days, with either anti-CD3 antibody OKT3 or CD3/CD28 beads. Source material: healthy donor T cells cultured with leukemia cells. These receptors all come from a human donor in good health. Some clones in this sample may be carry-over from other donors' samples.

The table lists this clonotype with many counts. The rearrangement links TRBV12-3 or TRBV12-4 to TRBJ1-5; D is uncertain. The CDR3 consists of 8 residues. CDR3 amino acids: CVRQPQHF. The DNA of the CDR3 is TGTGTTCGACAGCCCCAGCATTTT.

This clonotype came up many times. The J gene is TRBJ1-5, the V gene TRBV13; D uncertain. CDR1 is PRHDT, CDR2 FYEKMQ, per germline (reference sequence). The germline V and J ends were trimmed by 2 bases and 4 bases, with 9 bases remaining between them. This CDR3 has 14 residues. This chain's CDR3 is CASSLRLLNQPQHF. DNA of the CDR3: TGTGCCAGCAGCTTACGACTGCTGAATCAGCCCCAGCATTTT. Together with reference TRBV13 and TRBJ1-5, the CDR3 gives the full variable domain: AAGVIQSPRHLIKEKRETATLKCYPIPRHDTVYWYQQGPGQDPQFLISFYEKMQSDKGSIPDRFSAQQFSDYHSELNMSSLELGDSALYFCASSLRLLNQPQHFGDGTRLSIL.

This clonotype was picked up many times. The rearrangement uses TRBV13 and TRBJ1-1; D gene unclear. CDR1 and CDR2 from the germline V gene are PRHDT and FYEKMQ (reference sequence). The V end was cut by 5 bases, the J end by 0 bases, with 7 bases between. The CDR3 covers 13 residues. This CDR3 is CASSPSLNTEAFF. As DNA, the CDR3 is TGTGCCAGCAGCCCAAGTCTGAACACTGAAGCTTTCTTT.

This clonotype was recorded at least ten times. The chain recombines TRBV20-1 with TRBJ2-2; 10 nucleotides align to TRBD1. The ends lost 0 bases at V and 7 bases at J; junction bases unmatched: 5. CDR1 is DFQATT, CDR2 SNEGSKA, per germline (reference sequence). The CDR3 is 15 residues long. The CDR3 region has the DNA TGCAGTGCTAGAGATTCGACAGGGGGCGGCGGGGAGCTGTTTTTT. Residues: CSARDSTGGGGELFF.

This clonotype has a count of ten or more. The chain links TRBV18 to TRBJ2-7; a weak D match, TRBD1 (6 bases). There are 14 residues in the CDR3. In germline, CDR1 is KGHSH, CDR2 LQKENI. The V end lost 3 bases, the J end lost 2 bases, and 11 bases lay between the germline ends. The CDR3 loop is CASSPEDRAYEQYF. The DNA of the CDR3 is TGTGCCAGCTCACCGGAGGACAGAGCCTACGAGCAGTACTTC.

This clonotype has at least ten counts. The J gene is TRBJ2-1, the V gene TRBV20-1, with 7 bases aligning to TRBD2. CDR1 and CDR2 (germline): DFQATT, SNEGSKA (reference sequence). This CDR3 is built from 15 residues. V trimming: 1 base; J trimming: 0 bases; junction bases outside the gene matches: 3. The CDR3 spells CSARVGGSSYNEQFF. DNA of the CDR3: TGCAGTGCTAGAGTGGGGGGGAGCTCCTACAATGAGCAGTTCTTC.

This clonotype was seen at least ten times. J is TRBJ2-3 and V is TRBV27; D unresolved. Trimming cost V 4 bases and J 0 bases, with 8 bases left between them. The CDR3 runs to 14 residues. Germline CDR1 MNHEY, CDR2 SMNVEV (reference sequence). CDR3 DNA: TGTGCCAGCAGTTGGACGGAAAGCACAGATACGCAGTATTTT. As protein: CASSWTESTDTQYF.

This clonotype was seen at least ten times. The chain joins TRBV6-5 to TRBJ2-5, with 7 positions matching TRBD1. Per germline, CDR1 MNHEY and CDR2 SVGAGI. J gave up 10 bases and V 5 bases, and 4 bases lay outside the gene matches. This CDR3 is 11 amino acids long. CDR3 DNA sequence: TGTGCCAGCAGTGGCCAGGGGGACCAGTACTTC. Translating it yields CASSGQGDQYF.

The sample holds many counts of this clonotype. This chain connects TRBV5-1 to TRBJ2-1; 10 bases line up with TRBD1. CDR3 size: 15 residues. The V segment lost 0 bases and the J segment 7 bases; nucleotides outside the gene matches: 4. Germline CDR1 SGHRS, CDR2 YFSETQ. The CDR3 DNA reads as TGCGCCAGCAGCTTGGGACAGGGGGCAAGGAATGAGCAGTTCTTC. Protein product: CASSLGQGARNEQFF.

In its sample, this clonotype was seen many times. J is TRBJ2-1 and V is TRBV27; D unresolved. Germline V gene sequence: CDR1 MNHEY, CDR2 SMNVEV (reference sequence). The CDR3 spans 12 residues. V lost 7 bases to trimming and J lost 5 bases, with 9 bases between them. CDR3 DNA: TGTGCCAGCACCTCTGGCCACAATGAGCAGTTCTTC. It specifies CASTSGHNEQFF.

This clonotype was observed at least ten times. The chain links TRBV7-2 to TRBJ1-1, with D possibly matching TRBD1 (5 bases). This CDR3 has 17 amino acids. Germline V lookup: CDR1 SGHTA, CDR2 FQGNSA. Trimming shortened V by 5 bases and J by 6 bases, and 25 bases separated the two germline ends. The CDR3 here is CASSPEFRDLGEAEAFF. The CDR3 nucleotides read TGTGCCAGCAGCCCAGAGTTCAGGGATTTGGGGGAGGCTGAAGCTTTCTTT.

Many counts were recorded for this clonotype. The gene calls are TRBV13 and TRBJ1-1, with D unclear. Germline V CDR1 and CDR2: PRHDT, FYEKMQ (reference sequence). The CDR3 runs to 14 residues. V lost 1 base and J 1 base, leaving 7 bases between the germline ends. The CDR3 region has the DNA TGTGCCAGCAGCTTAGATACAGAGAACACTGAAGCTTTCTTT. Protein product: CASSLDTENTEAFF.

This clonotype has at least ten counts. The chain links TRBV5-1 to TRBJ2-3, with TRBD2 matching 11 bases. Germline CDR1 and CDR2: SGHRS and YFSETQ. CDR3 length equals 16 residues. J was trimmed by 4 bases and V by 0 bases; bases with no gene match: 4. CDR3 sequence: CASSLGLAGPPDTQYF. DNA of the CDR3: TGCGCCAGCAGCTTGGGACTAGCGGGACCACCAGATACGCAGTATTTT.

This clonotype has a count of ten or more. V is TRBV27 and J is TRBJ1-5, with 9 bases aligning to TRBD1. J was trimmed by 4 bases and V by 5 bases; bases with no gene match: 3. CDR1 and CDR2 (germline): MNHEY, SMNVEV (reference sequence). This CDR3 has 14 residues. The CDR3 DNA reads as TGTGCCAGCAGTATAGGACAGGGGAATCAGCCCCAGCATTTT. Its protein product is CASSIGQGNQPQHF.

This clonotype came up many times. The chain carries TRBV20-1 and TRBJ2-7; 14 bases line up with TRBD2. Trimming cost V 3 bases and J 4 bases; bases outside gene matches: 5. The germline CDR1 and CDR2 sequences are DFQATT and SNEGSKA (reference sequence). This CDR3 contains 15 residues. The CDR3, as DNA: TGCAGTGCTAGGAGACGGACTAGCGGGGGGTACGAGCAGTACTTC. Residues: CSARRRTSGGYEQYF.

This clonotype was seen repeatedly, ten times or more. The chain has TRBV20-1 and TRBJ2-1; TRBD2 matches at 9 bases. This CDR3 contains 13 residues. The V and J ends lost 0 bases and 12 bases, in that order; junction bases with no gene match: 6. Germline V CDR1 and CDR2: DFQATT, SNEGSKA (reference sequence). The CDR3 DNA reads TGCAGTGCTAGAGACCTAGCGGGGTTTATGCAGTTCTTC. This gives the protein CSARDLAGFMQFF.

This clonotype was detected ten times or more. This chain links TRBV19 with TRBJ2-1; D gene uncertain. Trimming took 5 bases from V and 1 from J, leaving 9 bases between them. Germline V gives CDR1 LNHDA, CDR2 SQIVND (reference sequence). The length of the CDR3 is 14 residues. As DNA, the CDR3 is TGTGCCAGTAGTCCAACAGCTTCCTACAATGAGCAGTTCTTC. This translates into CASSPTASYNEQFF.

This clonotype was detected many times. The chain uses TRBV25-1 and TRBJ2-2; D uncertain. This CDR3 has 11 amino acids. Germline values: CDR1 MGHDK, CDR2 SYGVNS. V was cut by 10 bases and J by 4 bases, with 7 bases left in between. The CDR3 loop is CATRTTGELFF. In DNA form, the CDR3 reads TGTGCCACCAGAACCACCGGGGAGCTGTTTTTT.

This clonotype was observed many times. The CDR3 spells CASSHLGGGYTF. Here the CDR3 DNA reads TGTGCCAGCAGTCATCTCGGTGGTGGCTACACCTTC. The genes are TRBV3-1 and TRBJ1-2; unclear D gene. CDR1 and CDR2 from the germline V gene are LGHDT and YNNKEL (reference sequence). V shed 6 bases and J shed 7 bases, with 12 bases lying between them. The CDR3 runs 12 residues.

The table lists this clonotype with a few counts. The J gene is TRBJ2-3, the V gene TRBV9; D unresolved. In germline, CDR1 is SGDLS, CDR2 YYNGEE. V was clipped by 3 bases and J by 6 bases, with 5 bases between them. The CDR3 length is 11 residues. The CDR3 loop is CASSDVDTQYF. In nucleotides, the CDR3 is TGTGCCAGCAGCGATGTGGATACGCAGTATTTT.

This clonotype was detected ten times or more. The chain recombines TRBV13 with TRBJ2-2; D remains unclear. CDR1 and CDR2 (germline): PRHDT, FYEKMQ (reference sequence). V was cut by 3 bases and J by 5 bases, with 16 bases left in between. This CDR3 comprises 16 residues. CDR3 in amino acids: CASSLSALTYTGELFF. Written as DNA, the CDR3 is TGTGCCAGCAGCTTGTCGGCACTCACTTATACCGGGGAGCTGTTTTTT.

This chain links TRBV5-1 with TRBJ1-1; 9 positions agree with TRBD1. The germline V gene encodes CDR1 SGHRS and CDR2 YFSETQ. The junction had 4 bases not matched to a gene; V was cut back by 4 bases and J by 3 bases. CDR3 size: 14 residues. The CDR3 nucleotides read TGCGCCAGCAGCCCTTACAGGGGGCACACTGAAGCTTTCTTT. Its protein is CASSPYRGHTEAFF.

This clonotype was counted at least ten times. DNA of the CDR3: TGCAGTGCTAGACCTGGGGGGTGGGCTCAAGAGACCCAGTACTTC. Translation: CSARPGGWAQETQYF. The J gene is TRBJ2-5, the V gene TRBV20-1; the D gene is possibly TRBD2 (6 bases). V gave up 2 bases and J gave up 2 bases, with 15 bases separating them. This CDR3 comprises 15 residues. Per germline, CDR1 DFQATT and CDR2 SNEGSKA (reference sequence).

In this sample, this clonotype turned up many times. The chain has TRBV7-6 and TRBJ1-1; TRBD1 might be the D (5 bases). Trimming cost V 4 bases and J 6 bases, with 12 bases left between them. The length of the CDR3 is 13 residues. CDR1 is SGHVS, CDR2 FNYEAQ, per germline. CDR3 coding DNA: TGTGCCAGCAGCTCCGGGGGGAGAGCTGAAGCTTTCTTT. Encoded protein: CASSSGGRAEAFF.

This clonotype was counted many times. V and J are TRBV29-1 and TRBJ1-1, with a weak D call TRBD1 (5 bases). Germline V lookup: CDR1 SQVTM, CDR2 ANQGSEA. The length of the CDR3 is 15 residues. Trimming took off 4 bases at V and 4 bases at J, with 19 bases between the two ends. This chain's CDR3 is CSVAGTLNSGTEAFF. The DNA for the CDR3 is TGCAGCGTTGCGGGGACCCTTAACTCGGGCACTGAAGCTTTCTTT.

There are many counts of this clonotype. This rearrangement joins TRBV19 to TRBJ2-1, with 10 bases aligning to TRBD2. With V trimmed by 6 bases and J by 5 bases, 13 bases remained unmatched. From germline, CDR1 is LNHDA and CDR2 SQIVND (reference sequence). The CDR3 covers 17 residues. CDR3 in amino acids: CASRTSTLAGGDNEQFF. In DNA, the CDR3 is TGTGCCAGTAGGACCAGTACTTTAGCGGGGGGCGACAATGAGCAGTTCTTC.

The chain recombines TRBV6-2 or TRBV6-3 with TRBJ2-7, with unresolved D. The CDR3 loop spans 13 amino acids. V was cut by 2 bases and J by 3 bases, with 8 bases left in between. Looked up from germline, CDR1 is MNHEY and CDR2 is SVGEGT. For the CDR3, the DNA is TGTGCCAGCAGTTACATAGGTGACTACGAGCAGTACTTC. Translation: CASSYIGDYEQYF.